This TCR beta chain stems from a study of blood T cell repertoires in COVID-19. Study-wide background: The United States, Italy and Spain were the sources of the acute and convalescent COVID-19 samples. Sample material is recorded as cDNA or gDNA derived from T cells, B-cell-depleted T cells, or PBMCs.

In terms of age and location, participants ranged from about 18 to 90 years and lived in about 25 US areas. The table lists this clone with a count of one. The CDR3 sequence is 17 residues long. Germline V gene lookup returns CDR1 MNHEY and CDR2 SMNVEV (reference sequence). J lost 5 bases, V lost 1 base, and 9 bases had no gene match. How the authors handled the data: Amplified reference gene primers provided the basis for estimating nucleated cell counts. The protocol was immunoSEQ multiplex PCR, while the TCRdb copy is restricted to in-frame clones and leaves out a portion. V and J calls and clone size are given by that table; D and trimming were obtained from the DNA. The sample records some 180,000 clones, around 85% being singletons.

The sample was PBMCs or T cells enriched from blood (not recorded which). The rearrangement uses TRBV27 and TRBJ2-2; 8 nucleotides agree with TRBD1. The clonotype comes from a man in his forties or fifties who had recovered from COVID-19. This CDR3 reads CASSLLGTGLRTGELFF. CDR3 DNA: TGTGCCAGCAGTTTATTGGGGACAGGCCTAAGGACCGGGGAGCTGTTTTTT.